This T cell receptor beta chain was recorded in a study of T cells after yellow fever vaccination. Overall study: In the case of low-cell-number fractions, SMART-Seq v4 Ultra Low Input was used for preparation.

This clonotype was observed a handful of times. Antigen specificity is unknown. Generation of TCR cDNA used 5'RACE template switching (which added a universal primer site and UMIs). TCRdb reanalysed the 5' RACE reads using MiXCR and keeps one entry per CDR3 protein. The table records around 550,000 distinct CDR3 sequences, 15% to 20% of them present only once. V was pared by 3 bases and J by 2 bases, with 7 bases of the junction left unmatched. From germline, CDR1 is SGHAT and CDR2 FQNNGV. This CDR3 spans 17 amino acids. General study results and limits: Only a small proportion of the clonotypes turned up in both the CD4 and the CD8 compartments, likely arising from convergent recombination.

The starting material was PBMCs, obtained 15 days after the yellow fever booster vaccination. The J gene is TRBJ2-3, the V gene TRBV11-2, with 11 bases that match TRBD2. The receptor's source is a man younger than 40 who received the YFV17D yellow fever vaccine. The CDR3 region is CASSFTGTSGPTDTQYF. CDR3 nucleotides: TGTGCCAGCAGCTTCACCGGGACTAGCGGACCCACAGATACGCAGTATTTT.